Listed here are 27 T cell receptor beta chains from one sample, sequenced in a study of T cells after yellow fever vaccination. TCRdb ran MiXCR on the 5' RACE reads and lists one entry per CDR3 protein. The table shows about 300,000 distinct CDR3 sequences, with 6.8% occurring only once. The sample in question was PBMCs, obtained about 41 days after the first yellow fever vaccination. The receptors derive from a young man who received the YFV17D yellow fever vaccine.

This clonotype was seen at least ten times. V is TRBV20-1 and J is TRBJ2-4, with unresolved D. Germline loops: CDR1 DFQATT, CDR2 SNEGSKA (reference sequence). The CDR3 loop spans 14 amino acids. The germline V and J ends were trimmed by 0 bases and 0 bases, with 6 bases remaining between them. Here the CDR3 DNA reads TGCAGTGCTAGAGATGCGTTAGCCAAAAACATTCAGTACTTC. Protein: CSARDALAKNIQYF.

This clonotype has at least ten counts. The chain joins TRBV6-2 or TRBV6-3 to TRBJ2-1, with D hard to call. The germline V gene has CDR1 MNHEY and CDR2 SVGEGT. V was pared by 6 bases and J by 2 bases, with 20 bases between. This CDR3 has 17 amino acids. The CDR3 loop is CASRVKTPRSPYNEQFF. The DNA of the CDR3 is TGTGCCAGCAGGGTTAAGACCCCTAGGTCCCCCTACAATGAGCAGTTCTTC.

This clonotype was counted only a few times. This chain links TRBV10-3 with TRBJ2-3; 9 nucleotides line up with TRBD1. This CDR3 is built from 17 residues. Germline CDR1 is ENHRY and CDR2 is SYGVKD. J lost 0 bases, V lost 4 bases, and 8 bases had no gene match. CDR3 nucleotides: TGTGCCATCAGTGGGGGACAGGGCGATCTAAGCACAGATACGCAGTATTTT. Encoded protein: CAISGGQGDLSTDTQYF.

The sample holds a few counts of this clonotype. The chain is built from TRBV10-3 and TRBJ1-5; no reliable D call. V was cut by 7 bases and J by 4 bases, with 11 bases left in between. Per germline, CDR1 ENHRY and CDR2 SYGVKD. The CDR3 is made up of 13 amino acids. The CDR3 bases are TGTGCCATCATGGAACAGTTTAATCAGCCCCAGCATTTT. It specifies CAIMEQFNQPQHF.

The chain combines TRBV5-1 with TRBJ2-1, with D perhaps TRBD2 (7 bases). Germline CDR1 and CDR2: SGHRS and YFSETQ. The CDR3 is 14 amino acids. The ends were cut back, 0 bases at V and 8 bases at J, with 12 bases in the middle. This CDR3 is CASSLVRGADEQFF. CDR3 sequence (DNA): TGCGCCAGCAGCTTGGTTCGGGGGGCGGATGAGCAGTTCTTC.

V and J are TRBV6-5 and TRBJ1-2, with 7 bases identical to TRBD1. Germline assignment: CDR1 MNHEY and CDR2 SVGAGI. This CDR3 region has 12 residues. V gave up 7 bases and J gave up 8 bases; unmatched junction bases: 7. Here the CDR3 reads CASNNRGDGYTF. For the CDR3, the DNA is TGTGCCAGCAATAACAGGGGAGACGGCTACACCTTC.

Only a few counts were recorded for this clonotype. The gene calls are TRBV6-2 or TRBV6-3 and TRBJ1-5, with 7 bases matching TRBD1. From germline, CDR1 is MNHEY and CDR2 SVGEGT. The V and J ends lost 4 bases and 5 bases, in that order; junction bases with no gene match: 11. The CDR3 spans 16 residues. The CDR3 coding sequence is TGTGCCAGCAGTTCACTGACAGGGCAGGGGGATCAGCCCCAGCATTTT. Protein: CASSSLTGQGDQPQHF.

V gene TRBV20-1 combines with J gene TRBJ2-7; TRBD2 aligns across 8 bases. This CDR3 has 13 amino acids. The V gene end was trimmed by 2 bases and the J gene end by 5 bases; junction bases not matched to a gene: 5. The germline V gene has CDR1 DFQATT and CDR2 SNEGSKA (reference sequence). The CDR3: CSARTGLENEQYF. The CDR3 DNA is TGCAGTGCTAGAACGGGACTAGAGAACGAGCAGTACTTC.

This clonotype was counted ten times or more. V gene TRBV4-3 combines with J gene TRBJ2-2; 13 bases map to TRBD2. V was pared by 3 bases and J by 7 bases, with 11 bases of the junction left unmatched. CDR3 length: 18 amino acids. Germline assignment: CDR1 LGHNA and CDR2 YSLEER. The CDR3 protein is CASSQETGTSGEDGELFF. In DNA form, the CDR3 reads TGCGCCAGCAGCCAGGAAACCGGGACTAGCGGGGAGGACGGGGAGCTGTTTTTT.

The table lists this clonotype with a few counts. The gene calls are TRBV20-1 and TRBJ2-5, with 10 bases matching TRBD1. Germline CDR1 DFQATT, CDR2 SNEGSKA (reference sequence). V dropped 6 bases and J dropped 0; count of bases not matched to a gene: 7. This CDR3 region has 15 residues. The CDR3 DNA reads as TGCAGTGCCCAGCGACAGGGGGCCAACCAAGAGACCCAGTACTTC. This gives the protein CSAQRQGANQETQYF.

The chain has TRBV27 and TRBJ1-6, with a tentative D call TRBD1 (5 bases). This CDR3 contains 16 residues. Per the germline V gene, CDR1 is MNHEY and CDR2 is SMNVEV (reference sequence). V was clipped by 4 bases and J by 3 bases, with 13 bases between them. CDR3: CASSSPAGGYNSPLHF. The CDR3 coding sequence is TGTGCCAGCAGTTCTCCAGCCGGGGGCTATAATTCACCCCTCCACTTT.

This clonotype was seen only a few times. The CDR3 DNA sequence: TGTGCCAGCAGCTGTATCTCTGGTTCCTACAATGAGCAGTTCTTC. As protein: CASSCISGSYNEQFF. This sequence joins TRBV5-4 and TRBJ2-1; D call uncertain. The germline V and J ends were trimmed by 3 bases and 1 base, with 11 bases remaining between them. The germline V gene has CDR1 SGHNT and CDR2 YYREEE (reference sequence). The CDR3 runs 15 residues.

The table lists this clonotype with a few counts. The chain employs TRBV20-1 and TRBJ1-4; no reliable D call. This CDR3 has 15 amino acids. V was shortened by 1 base and J by 6 bases, with 15 bases between the two germline ends. Germline CDR1 and CDR2: DFQATT and SNEGSKA (reference sequence). As DNA, the CDR3 is TGCAGTGCTAGAGCCTCCGGGCCCCTTGATGAAAAACTGTTTTTT. Translating gives CSARASGPLDEKLFF.

There are many counts of this clonotype. The gene calls are TRBV20-1 and TRBJ2-2, with D possibly matching TRBD2 (6 bases). V gave up 2 bases and J gave up 1 base, with 8 bases separating them. The germline CDR1 and CDR2 sequences are DFQATT and SNEGSKA (reference sequence). CDR3 length: 14 residues. The CDR3 region is CSARRGENTGELFF. In DNA form, the CDR3 reads TGCAGTGCTAGACGCGGGGAGAACACCGGGGAGCTGTTTTTT.

The chain couples TRBV19 to TRBJ2-1, with D perhaps assigned TRBD1 or TRBD2 (5 bases each). The germline V gene encodes CDR1 LNHDA and CDR2 SQIVND (reference sequence). V lost 6 bases to trimming and J lost 0 bases, with 24 bases between them. CDR3 length equals 19 residues. The CDR3 nucleotides are TGTGCCAGTAGCTCCGCCTCTGACAGTTTTCGGGGCTCCTACAATGAGCAGTTCTTC. Translated: CASSSASDSFRGSYNEQFF. Full variable domain (missing parts from reference TRBV19 and TRBJ2-1): DGGITQSPKYLFRKEGQNVTLSCEQNLNHDAMYWYRQDPGQGLRLIYYSQIVNDFQKGDIAEGYSVSREKKESFPLTVTSAQKNPTAFYLCASSSASDSFRGSYNEQFFGPGTRLTVL.

The chain combines TRBV5-1 with TRBJ2-1, with 9 bases lining up with TRBD1. V dropped 4 bases and J dropped 5; count of bases not matched to a gene: 1. The length of the CDR3 is 13 residues. The germline V gene has CDR1 SGHRS and CDR2 YFSETQ. CDR3 sequence (DNA): TGCGCCAGCAGCCGGGACAGGGACAATGAGCAGTTCTTC. Translation gives CASSRDRDNEQFF. Together with reference TRBV5-1 and TRBJ2-1, the CDR3 gives the full variable domain: KAGVTQTPRYLIKTRGQQVTLSCSPISGHRSVSWYQQTPGQGLQFLFEYFSETQRNKGNFPGRFSGRQFSNSRSEMNVSTLELGDSALYLCASSRDRDNEQFFGPGTRLTVL.

Comments on this clonotype: Being one base from a much bigger clone, this may be a read error. The chain combines TRBV4-3 with TRBJ1-3; perhaps TRBD1 as D (6 bases). The V and J ends lost 0 bases and 6 bases respectively, with 12 bases between them. The V gene's germline CDR1 is LGHNA and CDR2 YSLEER. CDR3 size: 15 residues. The CDR3 sequence is CASSQEYRAANTIYF. The CDR3 DNA reads as TGCGCCAGCAGCCAAGAGTACAGGGCTGCAAACACCATATATTTT.

The genes are TRBV5-1 and TRBJ2-3; D ambiguous. Between the trimmed V and J ends, which lost 3 bases and 3 bases, there was a span of 14 bases. The CDR3 is 15 residues long. Germline loops: CDR1 SGHRS, CDR2 YFSETQ. The CDR3 sequence: CASSSFRKITDTQYF. The CDR3 DNA reads TGCGCCAGCAGCTCCTTTCGGAAGATAACAGATACGCAGTATTTT.

This clonotype was recorded at least ten times. The chain joins TRBV10-2 to TRBJ2-7; D not resolved. Trimming removed 1 base at V and 3 bases at J, with 1 base between. Germline values: CDR1 WSHSY, CDR2 SAAADI. The CDR3 loop spans 11 amino acids. The CDR3 DNA is TGCGCCAGCAGTGAGTTCTACGAGCAGTACTTC. Translation: CASSEFYEQYF.

This clonotype was observed at least ten times. V is TRBV9 and J is TRBJ1-6; 10 bases match TRBD1. The V gene's germline CDR1 is SGDLS and CDR2 YYNGEE. Trimming at V came to 4 bases and at J to 12 bases, leaving 7 bases not matched to a gene. This CDR3 has 14 amino acids. CDR3: CASSPGQGGGPLHF. The CDR3, as DNA: TGTGCCAGCAGCCCAGGACAGGGGGGAGGACCCCTCCACTTT.

The rearrangement joins TRBV2 to TRBJ2-3; D is uncertain. The CDR3 is 14 amino acids. Trimming stripped 4 bases from V and 7 bases from J, with 15 bases between. Looked up from germline, CDR1 is SNHLY and CDR2 is FYNNEI. CDR3 in amino acids: CASSAPERRHTQYF. The CDR3 bases are TGTGCCAGCAGTGCTCCCGAACGACGGCATACGCAGTATTTT.

The CDR3 reads CASSHKSPYNEQFF. DNA for the CDR3: TGTGCCAGCAGCCACAAATCCCCCTACAATGAGCAGTTCTTC. This chain uses TRBV11-3 with TRBJ2-1; the D is unclear. This CDR3 spans 14 amino acids. V lost 5 bases and J 2 bases, leaving 10 bases between the germline ends. Germline values: CDR1 SGHNT, CDR2 YENEEA.

This rearrangement joins TRBV27 to TRBJ1-5; D gene unclear. Trimming stripped 5 bases from V and 0 bases from J, with 20 bases between. CDR3 length: 18 amino acids. The germline V gene encodes CDR1 MNHEY and CDR2 SMNVEV (reference sequence). CDR3 nucleotide sequence: TGTGCCAGCAGTCTTCGACACCCCCAGTCCTATAGCAATCAGCCCCAGCATTTT. Translated: CASSLRHPQSYSNQPQHF.

This clonotype has ten or more counts. The chain couples TRBV10-3 to TRBJ1-1; 8 bases match TRBD1. The V and J ends lost 10 bases and 3 bases, in that order; junction bases with no gene match: 7. There are 13 residues in the CDR3. Germline loops: CDR1 ENHRY, CDR2 SYGVKD. The CDR3 loop is CATNDRGHTEAFF. The DNA of the CDR3 is TGTGCCACCAACGACAGGGGTCACACTGAAGCTTTCTTT.

This clonotype was observed a handful of times. The V and J genes are TRBV6-1 and TRBJ2-1, with D tentatively TRBD2 (7 bases). The CDR3 has 15 amino acids. Germline loops: CDR1 MNHNS, CDR2 SASEGT. V shed 6 bases and J shed 1 base, with 13 bases lying between them. For the CDR3, the DNA is TGTGCCAGCAGGGAGGGGGGGGCTTCCTACAATGAGCAGTTCTTC. Translation gives CASREGGASYNEQFF.

This clonotype showed up just a few times. This chain links TRBV5-1 with TRBJ2-5; either TRBD1 or TRBD2 may fit D (5 bases each). The germline V and J ends were trimmed by 4 bases and 0 bases, with 13 bases remaining between them. This CDR3 comprises 15 residues. The V gene's germline CDR1 is SGHRS and CDR2 YFSETQ. CDR3 sequence: CASSLGEPYQETQYF. The DNA of the CDR3 is TGCGCCAGCAGCCTGGGGGAGCCGTACCAAGAGACCCAGTACTTC.

There are many counts of this clonotype. The chain is built from TRBV6-5 and TRBJ2-1; D gene ambiguous. The CDR3 runs to 15 residues. V lost 2 bases and J 2 bases, leaving 10 bases between the germline ends. Germline CDR1 and CDR2: MNHEY and SVGAGI. This chain's CDR3 is CASSYVRLPYNEQFF. Written as DNA, the CDR3 is TGTGCCAGCAGTTACGTGCGACTCCCCTACAATGAGCAGTTCTTC.